This T cell receptor (beta chain) derives from a study of identical twins. Study-wide findings and caveats: Because invariant MAIT and iNKT cells could be present, zero-insertion analyses could be partly confounded.

Via MiXCR, TCRdb re-called the 5' RACE reads, giving one row per CDR3 protein. The table lists roughly 230,000 distinct CDR3 sequences, about 8.5% of them singletons. The germline CDR1 and CDR2 sequences are MDHEN and SYDVKM. With 1 base removed from V and 0 bases from J, the gap between germline ends came to 9 bases. This CDR3 spans 15 amino acids. Only a few counts were recorded for this clonotype. Its antigen is not identified. The sample was also reused in another study, on yellow fever vaccine responses in identical twins.

The sequenced material came from CD8+ T cells sorted from blood. The source of this sequence is a woman in her late teens or twenties in good health. This rearrangement joins TRBV28 to TRBJ1-1, with no clear D. This CDR3 is CASSLYVRLNTEAFF. The CDR3 nucleotides are TGTGCCAGCAGTTTATACGTCCGATTGAACACTGAAGCTTTCTTT.